This TCR beta chain was obtained from a study of Graves' ophthalmopathy and Graves' hyperthyroidism. Broader study findings: With a specificity of roughly 72% and a sensitivity of 60% to 71%, the model predicted ophthalmopathy progression.

From RNA, the CDR3 regions of TCR beta chains were amplified and sequenced. First-round RT-PCR used HTBI primers; second-round multiplex PCR followed. TCRdb reprocessed the multiplex PCR reads via MiXCR and lists one record per CDR3 protein. This sample yields over 650,000 distinct CDR3 sequences, of which over 40% are seen a single time; over 2.5% belongs to the top ten. Every ophthalmopathy donor presented moderate-to-severe activity, CAS ≥3, NOSPECS ≥4 and duration under 3 months. This clonotype was picked up a small number of times. Its cognate antigen is unknown. The TCR comes from an adult man with Graves' ophthalmopathy. Sequencing was carried out using peripheral blood.

DNA for the CDR3: TGTGCCACTCAGTCAGTGTCTCGGGGCTACACCTTC. As protein: CATQSVSRGYTF. This chain links TRBV27 with TRBJ1-2; the D is unclear. The germline V gene encodes CDR1 MNHEY and CDR2 SMNVEV (reference sequence). V was cut by 10 bases and J by 8 bases, with 17 bases left in between. The length of the CDR3 is 12 residues.